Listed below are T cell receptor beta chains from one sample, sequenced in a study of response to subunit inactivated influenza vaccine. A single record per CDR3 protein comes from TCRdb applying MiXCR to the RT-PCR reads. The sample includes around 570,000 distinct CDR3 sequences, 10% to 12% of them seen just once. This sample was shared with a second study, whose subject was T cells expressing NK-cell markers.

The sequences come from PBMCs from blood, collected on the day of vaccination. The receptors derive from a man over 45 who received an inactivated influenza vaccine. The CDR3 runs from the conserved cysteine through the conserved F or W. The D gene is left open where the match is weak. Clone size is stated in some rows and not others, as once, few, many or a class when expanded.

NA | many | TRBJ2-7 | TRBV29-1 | CSVEKGVEQYF | TGCAGCGTTGAAAAAGGGGTTGAGCAGTACTTC
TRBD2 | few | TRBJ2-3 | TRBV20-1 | CSAGTRPTDTQYF | TGCAGTGCCGGGACTAGACCCACAGATACGCAGTATTTT
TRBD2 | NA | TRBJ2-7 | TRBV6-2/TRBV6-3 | CASTSRGGRVRSYEQYF | TGTGCCAGCACCTCACGCGGGGGGCGCGTGAGGTCCTACGAGCAGTACTTC
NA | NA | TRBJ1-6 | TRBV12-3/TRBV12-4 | CASSLSVRRKNSPLHF | TGTGCCAGCAGTTTATCGGTACGACGGAAGAATTCACCCCTCCACTTT
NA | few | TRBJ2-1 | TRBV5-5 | CASSLISGNEQFF | TGTGCCAGCAGCTTGATTTCCGGGAATGAGCAGTTCTTC
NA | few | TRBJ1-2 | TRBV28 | CASSLNRDYGYTF | TGTGCCAGCAGTTTAAACAGGGACTATGGCTACACCTTC
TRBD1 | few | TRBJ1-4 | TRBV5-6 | CASSLERDRVGKLFF | TGTGCCAGCAGCTTGGAAAGGGACAGGGTCGGAAAACTGTTTTTT
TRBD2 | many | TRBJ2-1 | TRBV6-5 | CASRSAPGTSGPRSSYNEQFF | TGTGCCAGCAGGTCAGCCCCCGGGACTAGCGGGCCACGGAGCTCCTACAATGAGCAGTTCTTC
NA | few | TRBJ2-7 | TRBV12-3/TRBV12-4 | CASSSVGREQYF | TGTGCCAGCAGTTCTGTAGGGCGGGAGCAGTACTTC
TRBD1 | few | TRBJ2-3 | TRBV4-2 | CASSPAGGSDTQYF | TGTGCCAGCAGCCCCGCAGGGGGTTCAGATACGCAGTATTTT
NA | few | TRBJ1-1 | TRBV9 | CASSDRVGTEAFF | TGTGCCAGCAGCGACAGGGTCGGCACTGAAGCTTTCTTT